The TCR beta chain under discussion was sequenced for a study of T cell responses to AZD1222 COVID-19 vaccine. Clones were sequenced by immunoSEQ multiplex PCR, and TCRdb holds only the in-frame ones, with some missing. Recorded for this sample: more than 110,000 clones. Study findings and constraints: Spike regions recognized by vaccine-associated CD4 TCRs spanned the protein, led by 160-218 and 743-854. At study baseline, merely six AZD1222 recipients were seropositive. White British ancestry dominated among donors, who included more females, and clonal diversity was possibly underestimated.

Regarding this clone: The target antigen is unknown.

The sequencing input was peripheral blood. This TCR was sampled from an adult in good health.

In DNA form, the CDR3 reads TGCGCCAGCAGCTTCCTGACAGGGAGCTCCTACGAGCAGTACTTC. This gives the protein CASSFLTGSSYEQYF. The rearrangement joins TRBV5-1 to TRBJ2-7; TRBD1 aligns across 7 bases. In germline, CDR1 is SGHRS, CDR2 YFSETQ. J lost 0 bases, V lost 2 bases, and 5 bases had no gene match. The CDR3 extends over 15 amino acids.